This TCR beta chain was sequenced in a study of T cells after yellow fever vaccination. V lost 4 bases, J lost 1 base, and 3 bases stayed unmatched. The V gene's germline CDR1 is SGHNT and CDR2 YYREEE (reference sequence). The CDR3 loop spans 14 amino acids. TCRdb re-analysed the 5' RACE reads in MiXCR, keeping a single row per CDR3 protein. The sample lists 250,000 to 350,000 distinct CDR3 sequences; around 6.8% were seen once. This clonotype came up many times. The sequenced sample was PBMCs, obtained 35 to 50 days after the first yellow fever vaccination. The clonotype comes from a man younger than 35 who received the YFV17D yellow fever vaccine. The chain carries TRBV5-4 and TRBJ2-7, with 9 bases fitting TRBD2. The CDR3: CASSGGLASYEQYF. CDR3 bases: TGTGCCAGCAGCGGGGGACTAGCTTCCTACGAGCAGTACTTC.